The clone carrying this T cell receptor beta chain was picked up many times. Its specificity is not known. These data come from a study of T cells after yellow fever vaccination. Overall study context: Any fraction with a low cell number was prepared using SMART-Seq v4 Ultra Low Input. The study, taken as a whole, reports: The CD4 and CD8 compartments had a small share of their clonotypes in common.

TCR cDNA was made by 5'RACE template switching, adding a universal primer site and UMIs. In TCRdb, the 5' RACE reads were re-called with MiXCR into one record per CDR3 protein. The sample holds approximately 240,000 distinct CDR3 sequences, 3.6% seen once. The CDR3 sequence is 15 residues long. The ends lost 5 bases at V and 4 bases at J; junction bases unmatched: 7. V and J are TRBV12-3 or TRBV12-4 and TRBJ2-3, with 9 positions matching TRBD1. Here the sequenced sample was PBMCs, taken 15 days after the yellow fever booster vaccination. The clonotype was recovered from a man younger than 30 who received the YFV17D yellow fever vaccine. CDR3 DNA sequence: TGTGCCAGCAGTATACCGGGACAGGGACCAGATACGCAGTATTTT. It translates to CASSIPGQGPDTQYF.